These T cell receptor beta chains were read from a single sample in a study of early T cells in non-severe SARS-CoV-2 infection. TCRdb fed the 5' RACE reads into MiXCR, producing one record per CDR3 protein. The data show fewer than 100,000 distinct CDR3 sequences, over 9.5% seen once. Sequenced: whole blood. Receptor source: an adult who was a healthcare worker with PCR-confirmed SARS-CoV-2 infection or an uninfected control (not recorded which). Each CDR3 is given with its conserved first and last residue. A D gene is named only where the DNA matches it firmly. Clone sizes are given selectively: once, few, many, or a class where the clone is expanded.

>TRBJ2-3|TRBD2|few|TRBV11-2
TGTGCCAGCTCCCCCAGACTAGCGAGGACAGATACGCAGTATTTT
CASSPRLARTDTQYF
>TRBJ1-2|.|.|TRBV27
TGTGCCAGCAGTTCCGGACGGGATTGGGGAGGCTATGGCTACACCTTC
CASSSGRDWGGYGYTF
>TRBJ1-2|.|few|TRBV28
TGTGCCAGCAGATCGAGAGGGGTCGGCTACACCTTC
CASRSRGVGYTF
>TRBJ2-1|TRBD1|.|TRBV29-1
TGCAGCGTTGAAGAGCCCGGGACAGGGGGTAACAATGAGCAGTTCTTC
CSVEEPGTGGNNEQFF
>TRBJ1-5|.|many|TRBV27
TGTGCCAGCAGTTTGGGGGGCTCGGGGCAGCCCCAGCATTTT
CASSLGGSGQPQHF
>TRBJ2-1|.|.|TRBV20-1
TGCAGTGCTAGCTACGGAGGCCCCCATAATGAGCAGTTCTTC
CSASYGGPHNEQFF
>TRBJ2-7|.|.|TRBV29-1
TGCAGCGTTAAGACGGGCAGGAGCTCCTACGAGCAGTACTTC
CSVKTGRSSYEQYF
>TRBJ1-6|.|many|TRBV6-4
TGTGCCAGCAGTGACTCGGTGGATAGTTCACCCCTCCACTTT
CASSDSVDSSPLHF
>TRBJ1-4|TRBD1|many|TRBV20-1
TGCAGTGCTACACTGACCGGGACAGGGGGTGAAAAACTGTTTTTT
CSATLTGTGGEKLFF
>TRBJ1-2|.|few|TRBV7-2
TGTGCCAGCAGCTCGGGACCGAACTATGGCTACACCTTC
CASSSGPNYGYTF
>TRBJ2-1|TRBD1|.|TRBV19
TGTGCCAGTAGTATGCAGGGGGCCCATGAGCAGTTCTTC
CASSMQGAHEQFF
>TRBJ2-3|TRBD2|many|TRBV7-3
TGTGCCAGCAGCTCCCCTAGCGGTAGCACAGATACGCAGTATTTT
CASSSPSGSTDTQYF
>TRBJ2-2|.|many|TRBV5-1
TGCGCCAGCAGCTTGGATAACACCGGGGAGCTGTTTTTT
CASSLDNTGELFF
>TRBJ2-3|.|many|TRBV9
TGTGCCAGCAGCGTAGGGTCAATGGATACGCAGTATTTT
CASSVGSMDTQYF
>TRBJ2-3|.|many|TRBV7-2
TGTGCCAGCAGCTTAAGTGTAGGCACAGATACGCAGTATTTT
CASSLSVGTDTQYF
>TRBJ2-1|.|few|TRBV5-5
TGTGCCAGCAGCCTGGTATTCATGGGTTTATACAATGAGCAGTTCTTC
CASSLVFMGLYNEQFF
>TRBJ1-5|TRBD1|few|TRBV9
TGTGCCAGCGGACAGGGGAAGCAGCCCCAGCATTTT
CASGQGKQPQHF
>TRBJ2-5|.|many|TRBV5-4
TGTGCCAGCAGCTTAGAGGGCCCACAAGAGACCCAGTACTTC
CASSLEGPQETQYF
>TRBJ1-1|.|.|TRBV30
TGTGCCTGGGGACAGCTGAACACTGAAGCTTTCTTT
CAWGQLNTEAFF
>TRBJ1-1|.|many|TRBV7-9
TGTGCCAGCAGCTGGGAACCGAACACTGAAGCTTTCTTT
CASSWEPNTEAFF
>TRBJ1-1|.|many|TRBV4-2
TGTGCCAGCAGCCAAGAAGCGTACCTGGGGAACACTGAAGCTTTCTTT
CASSQEAYLGNTEAFF
>TRBJ2-5|TRBD1|many|TRBV29-1
TGCAGCGTTGTCCATCGGGACAGTCAAGAGACCCAGTACTTC
CSVVHRDSQETQYF
>TRBJ2-1|TRBD2|few|TRBV5-1
TGCGCCAGCAGCTTAAGCGGGACGAGCTCCTACAATGAGCAGTTCTTC
CASSLSGTSSYNEQFF
>TRBJ1-5|.|many|TRBV15
TGTGCCACCAGCGGACTGCCGTCTGGGGGCAATCAGCCCCAGCATTTT
CATSGLPSGGNQPQHF
>TRBJ2-7|TRBD2|many|TRBV3-1
TGTGCCAGCAGCCAAGGCAAACTAGCGGGGAGGATGGCCGGATTC
CASSQGKLAGRMAGF
>TRBJ2-7|.|many|TRBV29-1
TGCAGCGTTGATAGGGGTTCCGACGAGCAGTACTTC
CSVDRGSDEQYF
>TRBJ2-7|TRBD2|.|TRBV27
TGTGCCAGCAGTTTATCAGGCCTACGGGAGGGCCGGAACGAGCAGTACTTC
CASSLSGLREGRNEQYF
>TRBJ2-5|.|many|TRBV5-1
TGCGCCAGCAGCTTGTATGGGACGCAAGAGACCCAGTACTTC
CASSLYGTQETQYF
>TRBJ2-3|.|many|TRBV3-1
TGTGCCAGCAGCCGCATCTCGAGGACTCAACGGGATACGCAGTATTTT
CASSRISRTQRDTQYF
>TRBJ1-4|.|few|TRBV30
TGTGCCTGGAGTTATGGGCGGAAACTGTTTTTT
CAWSYGRKLFF
>TRBJ1-5|TRBD1|.|TRBV19
TGTGCCAGTCAACGAAGACAGGGTCTGCCCCAGCATTTT
CASQRRQGLPQHF
>TRBJ2-1|TRBD2|few|TRBV10-3
TGTGCCATCAGTGACTTAGCGGGTACCTACAATGAGCAGTTCTTC
CAISDLAGTYNEQFF
>TRBJ2-5|TRBD1|few|TRBV10-2
TGCGCCAGCGGGACAGGGGGAGAGACCCAGTACTTC
CASGTGGETQYF
>TRBJ2-7|TRBD2|.|TRBV2
TGTGCCAGCAGTGCGTGGCCTAGCGGGTCCTACGAGCAGTACTTC
CASSAWPSGSYEQYF
>TRBJ2-7|.|.|TRBV6-2/TRBV6-3
TGTGCCAGCAGACCCGCGGAAGACTATTACGAGCAGTACTTC
CASRPAEDYYEQYF
>TRBJ2-5|TRBD2|many|TRBV5-1
TGCGCCAGCAGCATAGGGACTAGCGGGATGGAGACCCAGTACTTC
CASSIGTSGMETQYF
>TRBJ2-7|.|few|TRBV5-6
TGTGCCAGCAGCTTGGGTGGGCCATACTCCTACGAGCAGTACTTC
CASSLGGPYSYEQYF
>TRBJ2-7|TRBD1|.|TRBV29-1
TGCAGCGTAAGACAGGGGGGCGACGAGCAGTACTTC
CSVRQGGDEQYF
>TRBJ2-7|.|few|TRBV28
TGTGCCAGCAGTTCCCCCGCCTACGAGCAGTACTTC
CASSSPAYEQYF
>TRBJ2-1|TRBD1|.|TRBV5-1
TGCGCCAGCAGCCCTCGAGGACAGGGGATCTACAATGAGCAGTTCTTC
CASSPRGQGIYNEQFF
>TRBJ2-7|.|few|TRBV20-1
TGCAGTGCTCCCCTAGCGCAGCGCTCCTACGAGCAGTACTTC
CSAPLAQRSYEQYF
>TRBJ2-1|TRBD2|many|TRBV7-9
TGTGCCAGCAGCCCTACCAGGACTAGCGAGTACAATGAGCAGTTCTTC
CASSPTRTSEYNEQFF
>TRBJ1-2|.|many|TRBV19
TGTGCCAGTACCCCCTGGGAATTGGACTATGGCTACACCTTC
CASTPWELDYGYTF
>TRBJ1-1|TRBD1|.|TRBV7-3
TGTGCCAGCAGCTTACCTGGCAGGGGACAGGAAGCTTTCTTT
CASSLPGRGQEAFF